These 5 T cell receptor beta chains share one sample of origin, sequenced in a study of cytomegalovirus exposure and HLA in healthy donors. It was with 60 Vbeta and 13 Jbeta primers that the PCR ran. The data were produced by immunoSEQ multiplex PCR, yet TCRdb's version contains in-frame clones alone and is incomplete. The sample holds roughly 93,000 clones; over 70% are singletons and the top ten take roughly 9.8%. The specimen sequenced was PBMCs. Every receptor here comes from a man aged 18 to 29 in good health and CMV-seropositive.

The V and J genes are TRBV7-2 and TRBJ2-1, with 8 bases fitting TRBD2. The CDR3 extends over 13 amino acids. J was trimmed by 9 bases and V by 1 base; bases with no gene match: 2. Germline CDR1 is SGHTA and CDR2 is FQGNSA. In DNA, the CDR3 is TGTGCCAGCAGCTTAGTGGCGGGGGGTGAGCAGTTCTTC. Translating it yields CASSLVAGGEQFF.

V usage is TRBV6-1 and J usage is TRBJ1-1; weak D call: TRBD1 (6 bases). The CDR3 sequence is 15 residues long. Germline V CDR1 and CDR2: MNHNS, SASEGT. V was cut by 2 bases and J by 0 bases, with 10 bases left in between. CDR3 amino acids: CASSERGHMNTEAFF. The CDR3, as DNA: TGTGCCAGCAGTGAAAGGGGACACATGAACACTGAAGCTTTCTTT.

The chain links TRBV6-4 to TRBJ1-2; D is undetermined. Germline values: CDR1 MRHNA, CDR2 SNTAGT. The CDR3 consists of 15 residues. V lost 3 bases and J lost 4, with 15 bases in between. The CDR3 here is CASSENEYSTYGYTF. Written as DNA, the CDR3 is TGTGCCAGCAGTGAAAACGAATACAGTACCTATGGCTACACCTTC.

This clone was detected a few times. J is TRBJ1-6 and V is TRBV10-3; TRBD1 aligns across 10 bases. Per the germline V gene, CDR1 is ENHRY and CDR2 is SYGVKD. Unmatched junction bases numbered 7, after V lost 6 bases and J lost 5 bases. The CDR3 covers 16 residues. The CDR3 is CAIRAADRGDNSPLHF. The CDR3 coding sequence is TGTGCCATCAGAGCCGCGGACAGGGGGGATAATTCACCCCTCCACTTT.

This clone was found once. The chain is built from TRBV5-1 and TRBJ2-5; a weak D match, TRBD2 (6 bases). The germline gives CDR1 SGHRS, CDR2 YFSETQ. Trimming took off 4 bases at V and 2 bases at J, with 12 bases between the two ends. CDR3 length: 14 residues. This CDR3 is CASSVERVQETQYF. The CDR3 DNA reads TGCGCCAGCAGCGTGGAGCGGGTTCAAGAGACCCAGTACTTC. Looking up the rest from reference TRBV5-1 and TRBJ2-5 gives the full variable domain: KAGVTQTPRYLIKTRGQQVTLSCSPISGHRSVSWYQQTPGQGLQFLFEYFSETQRNKGNFPGRFSGRQFSNSRSEMNVSTLELGDSALYLCASSVERVQETQYFGPGTRLLVL.